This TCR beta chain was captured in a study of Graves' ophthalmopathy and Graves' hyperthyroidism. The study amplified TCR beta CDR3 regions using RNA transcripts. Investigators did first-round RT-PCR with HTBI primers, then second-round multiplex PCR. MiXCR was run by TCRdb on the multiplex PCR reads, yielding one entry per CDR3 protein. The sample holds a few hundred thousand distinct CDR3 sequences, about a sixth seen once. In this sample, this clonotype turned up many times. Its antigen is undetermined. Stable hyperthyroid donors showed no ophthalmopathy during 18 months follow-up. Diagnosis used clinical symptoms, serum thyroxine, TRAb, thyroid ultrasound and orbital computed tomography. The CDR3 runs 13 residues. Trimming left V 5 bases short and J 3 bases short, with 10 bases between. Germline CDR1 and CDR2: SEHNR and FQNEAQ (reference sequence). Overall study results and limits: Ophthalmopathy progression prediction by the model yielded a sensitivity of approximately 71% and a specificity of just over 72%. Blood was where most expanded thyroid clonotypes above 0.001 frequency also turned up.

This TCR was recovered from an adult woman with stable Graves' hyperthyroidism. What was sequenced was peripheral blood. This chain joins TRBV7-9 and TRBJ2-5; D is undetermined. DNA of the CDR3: TGTGCCAGCAGCATTGACTTTAAAGAGACCCAGTACTTC. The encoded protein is CASSIDFKETQYF.